Shown below are 9 T cell receptor beta chains from a single sample sequenced in a study of shared clonotypes between healthy human individuals. The repertoire was sequenced with immunoSEQ multiplex PCR; TCRdb's copy has only in-frame clones and lacks some. The sample includes fewer than 850,000 clones, about three quarters of them seen just once. Source material: memory CD4+ T cells sorted from blood. The subset is: CD45RA-negative fraction. These receptors came from a young woman in good health.

The rearrangement uses TRBV5-1 and TRBJ1-1; 11 positions match TRBD1. The CDR3 loop spans 15 amino acids. V gave up 4 bases and J gave up 4 bases; unmatched junction bases: 6. Germline V lookup: CDR1 SGHRS, CDR2 YFSETQ. CDR3 in amino acids: CASSKGQGAGTEAFF. CDR3 coding DNA: TGCGCCAGCAGCAAAGGACAGGGGGCTGGCACTGAAGCTTTCTTT.

In DNA, the CDR3 is TGTGCCAGCAGCCAAGAATCTTACGGGAGCTCCTACGAGCAGTACTTC. This encodes CASSQESYGSSYEQYF. J is TRBJ2-7 and V is TRBV4-2; D is possibly TRBD2 (6 bases). CDR1 is LGHNA and CDR2 is YNFKEQ in the germline V gene. The CDR3 runs 16 residues. V gave up 0 bases and J gave up 0 bases, with 12 bases separating them.

The rearrangement uses TRBV11-2 and TRBJ2-3; 7 nucleotides match TRBD2. With 3 bases clipped from V and 4 bases from J, the junction kept 10 bases outside the gene matches. Per the germline V gene, CDR1 is SGHAT and CDR2 is FQNNGV. There are 16 residues in the CDR3. CDR3 in amino acids: CASSFVLGGSADTQYF. Written as DNA, the CDR3 is TGTGCCAGCAGCTTCGTGCTCGGGGGGAGCGCAGATACGCAGTATTTT. Full variable domain (rest looked up from reference TRBV11-2 and TRBJ2-3): EAGVAQSPRYKIIEKRQSVAFWCNPISGHATLYWYQQILGQGPKLLIQFQNNGVVDDSQLPKDRFSAERLKGVDSTLKIQPAKLEDSAVYLCASSFVLGGSADTQYFGPGTRLTVL.

This chain joins TRBV19 and TRBJ2-3; TRBD2 agrees at 8 bases. The V gene end was trimmed by 6 bases and the J gene end by 4 bases; junction bases not matched to a gene: 6. The CDR3 has 14 residues. Germline V gives CDR1 LNHDA, CDR2 SQIVND (reference sequence). The CDR3 DNA reads TGTGCCAGTAGAACTATAGCGGGATCAGATACGCAGTATTTT. Translating gives CASRTIAGSDTQYF.

Comments on this clone: This sequence may be a read error, since a much larger clone differs from it by one base. The sample has other DNA sequences that encode this CDR3 too. V is TRBV7-2 and J is TRBJ1-5, with no clear D. Germline V lookup: CDR1 SGHTA, CDR2 FQGNSA. With 1 base removed from V and 2 bases from J, the gap between germline ends came to 6 bases. This CDR3 spans 14 amino acids. In nucleotides, the CDR3 is TGTGCCAGCAGCTTAGAAGGTGGCAATCAGCCCCAGCATTTT. Residues: CASSLEGGNQPQHF.

The CDR3 region is CATGGYEQYF. CDR3 bases: TGTGCGACAGGCGGCTACGAGCAGTACTTC. The chain couples TRBV10-3 to TRBJ2-7; maybe TRBD1 (6 bases). The V gene's germline CDR1 is ENHRY and CDR2 SYGVKD. The CDR3 is 10 residues long.

The chain has TRBV27 and TRBJ2-7, with 11 bases lining up with TRBD1. The CDR3 is made up of 16 amino acids. The germline gives CDR1 MNHEY, CDR2 SMNVEV (reference sequence). Trimming removed 9 bases from V and 7 bases from J; junction bases left unmatched: 17. In DNA, the CDR3 is TGTGCCAGGTGGACAGGGGGCCCCCGTGGGCACGTGGAGCAGTACTTC. This translates into CARWTGGPRGHVEQYF.

Only a few counts were recorded for this clone. A much larger clone lies a single base off, so this may be a read error. Other DNA sequences in the same sample also yield this CDR3. The V and J genes are TRBV6-5 and TRBJ1-1; possibly TRBD1 for D (5 bases). CDR3 length equals 11 residues. Germline V lookup: CDR1 MNHEY, CDR2 SVGAGI. V lost 6 bases and J lost 7, with 9 bases in between. The CDR3 DNA reads as TGTGCCAGCAGGGGGCCTAGTGAAGCTTTCTTT. Translating it yields CASRGPSEAFF.

The CDR3 DNA reads TGCGCCAGCAGCGGCCTCGGGATACTGAACACTGAAGCTTTCTTT. This translates into CASSGLGILNTEAFF. The chain links TRBV5-1 to TRBJ1-1; D gene unclear. The V end was cut by 4 bases, the J end by 0 bases, with 13 bases between. The length of the CDR3 is 15 residues. Germline V CDR1 and CDR2: SGHRS, YFSETQ.